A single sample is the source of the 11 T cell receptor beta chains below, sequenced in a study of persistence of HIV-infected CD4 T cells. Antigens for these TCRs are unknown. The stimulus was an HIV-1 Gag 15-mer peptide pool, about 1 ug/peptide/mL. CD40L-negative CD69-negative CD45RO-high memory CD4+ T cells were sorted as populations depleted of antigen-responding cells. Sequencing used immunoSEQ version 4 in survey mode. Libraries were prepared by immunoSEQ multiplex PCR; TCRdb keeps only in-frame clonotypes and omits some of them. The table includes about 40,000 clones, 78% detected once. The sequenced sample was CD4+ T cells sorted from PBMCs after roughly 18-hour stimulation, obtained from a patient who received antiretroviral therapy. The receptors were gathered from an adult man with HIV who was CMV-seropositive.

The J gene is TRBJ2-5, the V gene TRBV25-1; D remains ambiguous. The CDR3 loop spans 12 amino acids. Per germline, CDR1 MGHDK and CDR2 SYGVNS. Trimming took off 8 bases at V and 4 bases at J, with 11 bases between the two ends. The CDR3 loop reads CASQDVRETQYF. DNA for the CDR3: TGTGCCAGCCAGGATGTCAGAGAGACCCAGTACTTC.

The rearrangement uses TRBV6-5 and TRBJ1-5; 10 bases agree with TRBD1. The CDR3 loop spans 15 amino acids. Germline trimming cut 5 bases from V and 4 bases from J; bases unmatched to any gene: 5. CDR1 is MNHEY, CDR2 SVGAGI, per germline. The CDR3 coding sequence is TGTGCCAGCAGTACCGGGACAGGGGAGAATCAGCCCCAGCATTTT. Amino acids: CASSTGTGENQPQHF.

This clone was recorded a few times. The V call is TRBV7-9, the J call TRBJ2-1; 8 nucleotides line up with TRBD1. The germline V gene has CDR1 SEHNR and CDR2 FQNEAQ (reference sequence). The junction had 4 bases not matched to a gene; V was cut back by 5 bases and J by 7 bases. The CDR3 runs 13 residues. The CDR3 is CASSPRTGNEQFF. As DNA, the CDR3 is TGTGCCAGCAGCCCCCGGACAGGGAATGAGCAGTTCTTC.

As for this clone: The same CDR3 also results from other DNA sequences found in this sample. CDR3 in amino acids: CASSLGGARYNEQFF. In DNA form, the CDR3 reads TGTGCCAGCAGCTTAGGGGGGGCGCGTTACAATGAGCAGTTCTTC. The genes are TRBV11-3 and TRBJ2-1; D possibly matches TRBD1 or TRBD2 (6 bases each). Germline assignment: CDR1 SGHNT and CDR2 YENEEA. V lost 1 base to trimming and J lost 4 bases, with 11 bases between them. CDR3 length: 15 residues.

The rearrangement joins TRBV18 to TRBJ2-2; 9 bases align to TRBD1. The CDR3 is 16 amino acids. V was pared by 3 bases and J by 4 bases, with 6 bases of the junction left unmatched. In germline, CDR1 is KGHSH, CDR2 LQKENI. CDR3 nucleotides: TGTGCCAGCTCACCTGAGGGGACAGGGACCACCGGGGAGCTGTTTTTT. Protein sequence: CASSPEGTGTTGELFF.

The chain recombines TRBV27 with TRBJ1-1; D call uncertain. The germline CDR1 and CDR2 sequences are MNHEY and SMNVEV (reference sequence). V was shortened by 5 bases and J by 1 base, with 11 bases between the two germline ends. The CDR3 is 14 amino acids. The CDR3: CASSISTKNTEAFF. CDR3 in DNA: TGTGCCAGCAGTATCTCAACAAAGAACACTGAAGCTTTCTTT.

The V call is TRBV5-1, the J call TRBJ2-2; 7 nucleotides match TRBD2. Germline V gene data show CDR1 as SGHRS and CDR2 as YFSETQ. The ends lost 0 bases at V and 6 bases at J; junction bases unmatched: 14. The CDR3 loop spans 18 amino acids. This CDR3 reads CASSLGTGRTGGPGELFF. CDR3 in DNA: TGCGCCAGCAGCTTGGGTACGGGGCGCACGGGGGGACCCGGGGAGCTGTTTTTT.

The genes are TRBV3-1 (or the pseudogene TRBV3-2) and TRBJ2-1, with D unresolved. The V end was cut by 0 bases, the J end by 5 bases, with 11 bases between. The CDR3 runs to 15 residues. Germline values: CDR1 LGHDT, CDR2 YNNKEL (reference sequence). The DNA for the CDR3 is TGTGCCAGCAGCCAAGAATCCCTTACGAACAATGAGCAGTTCTTC. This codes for CASSQESLTNNEQFF.

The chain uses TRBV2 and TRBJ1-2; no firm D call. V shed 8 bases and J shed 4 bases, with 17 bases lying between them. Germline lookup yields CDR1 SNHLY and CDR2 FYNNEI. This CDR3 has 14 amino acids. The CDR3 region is CASGRGVVSYGYTF. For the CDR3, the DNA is TGTGCCAGCGGACGTGGGGTGGTATCCTATGGCTACACCTTC.

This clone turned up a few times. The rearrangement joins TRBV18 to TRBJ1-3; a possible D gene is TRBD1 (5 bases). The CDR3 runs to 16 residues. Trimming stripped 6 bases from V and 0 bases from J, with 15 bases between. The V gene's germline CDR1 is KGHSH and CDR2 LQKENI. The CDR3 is CASSLHGHFSGNTIYF. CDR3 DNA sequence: TGTGCCAGCTCCCTTCACGGACACTTCTCTGGAAACACCATATATTTT.

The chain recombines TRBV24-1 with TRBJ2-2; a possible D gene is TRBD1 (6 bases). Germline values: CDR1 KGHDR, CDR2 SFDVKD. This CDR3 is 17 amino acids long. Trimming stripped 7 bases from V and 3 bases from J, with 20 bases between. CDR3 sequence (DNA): TGTGCCACCAGCGCCACGGGGCGTAGGACAGACACCGGGGAGCTGTTTTTT. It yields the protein CATSATGRRTDTGELFF.